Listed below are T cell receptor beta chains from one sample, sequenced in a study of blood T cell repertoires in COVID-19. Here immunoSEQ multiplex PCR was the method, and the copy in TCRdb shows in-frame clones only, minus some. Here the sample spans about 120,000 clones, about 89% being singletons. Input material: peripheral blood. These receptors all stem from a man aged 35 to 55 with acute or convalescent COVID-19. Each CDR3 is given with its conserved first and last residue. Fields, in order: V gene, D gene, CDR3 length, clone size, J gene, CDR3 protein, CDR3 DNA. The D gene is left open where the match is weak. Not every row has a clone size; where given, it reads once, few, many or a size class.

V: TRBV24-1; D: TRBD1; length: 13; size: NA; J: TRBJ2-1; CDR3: CATSHRDRRTRFF; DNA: TGTGCCACCAGCCACCGGGACAGGCGAACTAGGTTCTTC
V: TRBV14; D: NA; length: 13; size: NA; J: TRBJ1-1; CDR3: CASSQAHGTEAFF; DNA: TGTGCCAGCAGCCAAGCTCACGGCACTGAAGCTTTCTTT
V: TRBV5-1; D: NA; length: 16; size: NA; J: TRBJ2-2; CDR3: CASSPSGTPDTGELFF; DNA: TGCGCCAGCAGCCCCTCCGGGACACCAGACACCGGGGAGCTGTTTTTT
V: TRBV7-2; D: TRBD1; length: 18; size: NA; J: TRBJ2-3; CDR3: CASSWSGTGGVGADTQYF; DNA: TGTGCCAGCAGCTGGTCCGGGACAGGGGGCGTCGGCGCAGATACGCAGTATTTT
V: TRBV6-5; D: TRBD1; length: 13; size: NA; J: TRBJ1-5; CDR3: CASSSDRVQPQHF; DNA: TGTGCCAGCAGCAGCGACAGGGTACAGCCCCAGCATTTT
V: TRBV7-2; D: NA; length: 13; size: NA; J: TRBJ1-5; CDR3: CASSLIAGDPQHF; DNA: TGTGCCAGCAGCTTAATCGCGGGAGATCCCCAGCATTTT
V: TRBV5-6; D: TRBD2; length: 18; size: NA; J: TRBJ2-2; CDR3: CASSLGELRLAGTGELFF; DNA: TGTGCCAGCAGCTTGGGGGAGCTCCGACTAGCTGGGACCGGGGAGCTGTTTTTT
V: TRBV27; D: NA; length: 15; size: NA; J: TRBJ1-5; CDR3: CASSFGHPSNQPQHF; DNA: TGTGCCAGCAGCTTCGGACATCCTAGCAATCAGCCCCAGCATTTT
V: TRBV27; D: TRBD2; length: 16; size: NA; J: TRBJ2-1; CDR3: CASNDLGGAGFNEQFF; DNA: TGTGCCAGCAACGACCTCGGGGGGGCGGGATTCAATGAGCAGTTCTTC
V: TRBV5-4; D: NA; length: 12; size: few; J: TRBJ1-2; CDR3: CASRGAGDGYTF; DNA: TGTGCCAGCAGGGGGGCTGGTGATGGCTACACCTTC
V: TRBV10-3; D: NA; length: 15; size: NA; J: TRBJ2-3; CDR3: CAISERPGSTDTQYF; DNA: TGTGCCATCAGTGAGAGGCCAGGGAGCACAGATACGCAGTATTTT
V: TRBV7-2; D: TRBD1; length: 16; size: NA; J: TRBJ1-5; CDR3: CASSLGTGHSNQPQHF; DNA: TGTGCCAGCAGCTTAGGGACAGGCCATAGCAATCAGCCCCAGCATTTT
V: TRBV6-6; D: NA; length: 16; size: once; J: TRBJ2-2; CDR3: CASISHGRGQVGELFF; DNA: TGTGCCAGCATCAGCCACGGGCGAGGGCAGGTCGGGGAGCTGTTTTTT
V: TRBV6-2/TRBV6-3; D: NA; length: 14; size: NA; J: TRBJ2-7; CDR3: CASSYGGSGYEQYF; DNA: TGTGCCAGCAGTTACGGAGGATCGGGCTACGAGCAGTACTTC
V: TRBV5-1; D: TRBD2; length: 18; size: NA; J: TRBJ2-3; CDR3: CASSLEGSGIGWTDTQYF; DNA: TGCGCCAGCAGCTTGGAGGGTAGCGGGATTGGTTGGACAGATACGCAGTATTTT
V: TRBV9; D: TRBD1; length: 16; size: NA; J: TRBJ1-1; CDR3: CASSPRWGTGNTEAFF; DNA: TGTGCCAGCAGCCCTCGCTGGGGGACAGGGAACACTGAAGCTTTCTTT
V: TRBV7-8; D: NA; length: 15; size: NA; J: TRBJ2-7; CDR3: CASSLALYGNYEQYF; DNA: TGTGCCAGCAGCTTAGCGCTATACGGGAACTACGAGCAGTACTTC
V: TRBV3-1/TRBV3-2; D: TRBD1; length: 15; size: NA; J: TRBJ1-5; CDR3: CASSQTGGEGQPQHF; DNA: TGTGCCAGCAGCCAGACAGGGGGAGAGGGTCAGCCCCAGCATTTT
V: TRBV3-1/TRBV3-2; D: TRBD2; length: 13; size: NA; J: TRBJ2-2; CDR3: CASTTGGDGELFF; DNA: TGTGCCAGCACCACGGGAGGAGACGGGGAGCTGTTTTTT
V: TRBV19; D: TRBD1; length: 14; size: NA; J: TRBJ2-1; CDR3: CASRIRDRGIEQFF; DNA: TGTGCCAGTAGAATCCGGGACAGGGGGATTGAGCAGTTCTTC
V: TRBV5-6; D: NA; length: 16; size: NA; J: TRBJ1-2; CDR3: CASSSVHPNERDGYTF; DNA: TGTGCCAGCAGCTCAGTACACCCCAATGAGCGGGATGGCTACACCTTC
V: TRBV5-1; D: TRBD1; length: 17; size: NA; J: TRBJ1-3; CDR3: CASSFSGTGNSGNTIYF; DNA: TGCGCCAGCAGCTTTTCCGGGACAGGGAACTCTGGAAACACCATATATTTT
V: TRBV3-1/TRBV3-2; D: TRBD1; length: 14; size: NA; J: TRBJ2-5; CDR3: CASSQATGQETQYF; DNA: TGTGCCAGCAGCCAAGCGACAGGGCAAGAGACCCAGTACTTC